This is a list of T cell receptor beta chains from one sample in a study of blood T cell repertoires in COVID-19. The data were produced by immunoSEQ multiplex PCR, yet TCRdb's version contains in-frame clones alone and is incomplete. Here the sample spans more than 150,000 clones, around 87% being singletons. Sequenced input: peripheral blood. The source is a man aged 40-55 years with active or convalescent COVID-19. CDR3s include the opening cysteine and the closing phenylalanine or tryptophan. Each record gives: V gene, J gene, clone size, D gene, CDR3 protein, CDR3 DNA. The D gene is left open where the match is weak. Some rows mark clone size as missing; the rest say once, few, many or name a class of expanded clone.

V gene: TRBV11-3
J gene: TRBJ2-1
clone size: .
D gene: .
CDR3 protein: CASSLGSSYNEQFF
CDR3 DNA: TGTGCCAGCAGCTTAGGGAGCTCCTACAATGAGCAGTTCTTC

V gene: TRBV27
J gene: TRBJ2-7
clone size: .
D gene: .
CDR3 protein: CASSSSGAYEQYF
CDR3 DNA: TGTGCCAGCAGTTCCTCAGGGGCCTACGAGCAGTACTTC

V gene: TRBV9
J gene: TRBJ2-7
clone size: .
D gene: TRBD1
CDR3 protein: CASSAWDRAEEQYF
CDR3 DNA: TGTGCCAGCAGCGCCTGGGACAGGGCTGAGGAGCAGTACTTC

V gene: TRBV19
J gene: TRBJ2-7
clone size: .
D gene: TRBD1
CDR3 protein: CASSIAPGTATYEQYF
CDR3 DNA: TGTGCCAGTAGTATAGCGCCCGGGACAGCTACCTACGAGCAGTACTTC

V gene: TRBV5-6
J gene: TRBJ1-1
clone size: .
D gene: .
CDR3 protein: CASSLSTRGGRTEAFF
CDR3 DNA: TGTGCCAGCAGCTTGTCAACCCGAGGGGGAAGGACTGAAGCTTTCTTT

V gene: TRBV19
J gene: TRBJ1-1
clone size: .
D gene: .
CDR3 protein: CASSILYLEGNTEAFF
CDR3 DNA: TGTGCCAGTAGTATTCTCTACCTGGAGGGGAACACTGAAGCTTTCTTT

V gene: TRBV5-1
J gene: TRBJ1-2
clone size: .
D gene: .
CDR3 protein: CASSLDSGANYGYTF
CDR3 DNA: TGCGCCAGCAGCTTGGATAGTGGAGCTAACTATGGCTACACCTTC

V gene: TRBV5-1
J gene: TRBJ1-5
clone size: .
D gene: .
CDR3 protein: CASSPYRDPRPQHF
CDR3 DNA: TGCGCCAGCAGCCCTTACAGGGACCCTCGGCCCCAGCATTTT

V gene: TRBV6-6
J gene: TRBJ1-5
clone size: .
D gene: .
CDR3 protein: CASSYEYNQPQHF
CDR3 DNA: TGTGCCAGCAGTTACGAGTACAATCAGCCCCAGCATTTT

V gene: TRBV30
J gene: TRBJ1-2
clone size: .
D gene: .
CDR3 protein: CAWSESGTVYGYTF
CDR3 DNA: TGTGCCTGGAGTGAATCAGGCACAGTGTATGGCTACACCTTC

V gene: TRBV4-1
J gene: TRBJ2-3
clone size: once
D gene: TRBD2
CDR3 protein: CASSQEGTSGLLGSTDTQYF
CDR3 DNA: TGCGCCAGCAGCCAAGAGGGGACTAGCGGATTACTAGGTAGCACAGATACGCAGTATTTT

V gene: TRBV5-1
J gene: TRBJ1-6
clone size: .
D gene: .
CDR3 protein: CASSLDDNSPLHF
CDR3 DNA: TGCGCCAGCAGCTTGGACGACAACTCACCCCTCCACTTT

V gene: TRBV4-3
J gene: TRBJ1-2
clone size: .
D gene: .
CDR3 protein: CASSPNPGGYGYTF
CDR3 DNA: TGCGCCAGCAGCCCGAATCCCGGGGGATATGGCTACACCTTC

V gene: TRBV6-5
J gene: TRBJ1-2
clone size: .
D gene: .
CDR3 protein: CASSYSGGGYGYTF
CDR3 DNA: TGTGCCAGCAGTTATAGTGGGGGGGGCTATGGCTACACCTTC

V gene: TRBV6-5
J gene: TRBJ2-3
clone size: .
D gene: TRBD1
CDR3 protein: CASRKQGTDTQYF
CDR3 DNA: TGTGCCAGCAGAAAACAGGGGACAGATACGCAGTATTTT

V gene: TRBV29-1
J gene: TRBJ2-1
clone size: .
D gene: .
CDR3 protein: CSAADSWSYNEQFF
CDR3 DNA: TGCAGCGCCGCGGACAGTTGGTCCTACAATGAGCAGTTCTTC

V gene: TRBV4-1
J gene: TRBJ2-7
clone size: .
D gene: .
CDR3 protein: CASSQRLDSSYEQYF
CDR3 DNA: TGCGCCAGCAGCCAACGGCTTGACAGCTCCTACGAGCAGTACTTC

V gene: TRBV4-3
J gene: TRBJ1-6
clone size: .
D gene: TRBD1
CDR3 protein: CASSKTGENNSPLHF
CDR3 DNA: TGCGCCAGCAGCAAGACAGGGGAGAATAATTCACCCCTCCACTTT